The present T cell receptor (beta chain) was sequenced within a study of regulatory T cells in long-lasting Graves disease. The study, taken as a whole, reports: Persistent Graves' patients had lower TCR diversity than newly diagnosed ones. Blood alone, not thyroid tissue, was studied.

Combining iRepertoire HTBI primers with Arm-PCR of CDR3 regions, the authors built TCR beta libraries. Each CDR3 protein gets one entry after TCRdb re-called the multiplex PCR reads with MiXCR. The sample consists of around 460,000 distinct CDR3 sequences, around a fifth of them appearing once. This clonotype was observed a handful of times. What it recognizes is unknown. Indicated time point: persistent/refractory GD, antithyroid drugs over 5 years with positive TRAb. The TCR library was made from RNA that had been extracted from PBMCs in TRIzol. The germline V gene has CDR1 SGHTA and CDR2 FQGNSA. CDR3 length: 15 amino acids. V lost 1 base, J lost 9 bases, and 16 bases lay in between.

The sequencing here drew on peripheral blood mononuclear cells (PBMCs), taken when the disease was refractory, from a patient treated with antithyroid drugs. This receptor was taken from a female donor with Graves disease. The chain carries TRBV7-2 and TRBJ1-5; D is unclear. CDR3 sequence reads: CASSLDREGLRPQHF. CDR3 DNA sequence: TGTGCCAGCAGCTTAGATAGGGAAGGGTTGAGGCCCCAGCATTTT.